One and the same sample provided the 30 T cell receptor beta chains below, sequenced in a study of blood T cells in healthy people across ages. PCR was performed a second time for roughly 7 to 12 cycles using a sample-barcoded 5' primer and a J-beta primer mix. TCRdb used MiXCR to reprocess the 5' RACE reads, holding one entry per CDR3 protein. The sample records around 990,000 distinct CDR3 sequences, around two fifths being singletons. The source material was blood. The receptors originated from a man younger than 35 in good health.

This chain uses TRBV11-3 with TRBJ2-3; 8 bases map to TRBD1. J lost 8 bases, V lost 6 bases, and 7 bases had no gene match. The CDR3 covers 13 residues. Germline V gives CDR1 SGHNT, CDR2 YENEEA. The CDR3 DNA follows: TGTGCCAGCAGTCCCGGACAGGGTGCTACGCAGTATTTT. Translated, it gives CASSPGQGATQYF. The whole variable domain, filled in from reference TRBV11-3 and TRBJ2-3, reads EAGVVQSPRYKIIEKKQPVAFWCNPISGHNTLYWYLQNLGQGPELLIRYENEEAVDDSQLPKDRFSAERLKGVDSTLKIQPAELGDSAVYLCASSPGQGATQYFGPGTRLTVL.

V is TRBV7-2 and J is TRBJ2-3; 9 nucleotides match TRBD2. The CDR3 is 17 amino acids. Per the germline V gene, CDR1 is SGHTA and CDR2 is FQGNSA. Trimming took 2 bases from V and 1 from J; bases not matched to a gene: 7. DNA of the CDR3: TGTGCCAGCAGCTTACCGGCCATAGCGGGGGGCACAGATACGCAGTATTTT. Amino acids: CASSLPAIAGGTDTQYF.

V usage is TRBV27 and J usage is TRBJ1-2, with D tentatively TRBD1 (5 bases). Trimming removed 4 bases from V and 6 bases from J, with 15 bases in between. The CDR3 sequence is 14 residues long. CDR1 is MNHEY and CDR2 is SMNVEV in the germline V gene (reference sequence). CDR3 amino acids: CASSSRGSINGYTF. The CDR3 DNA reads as TGTGCCAGCAGTTCCCGGGGGTCAATAAATGGCTACACCTTC.

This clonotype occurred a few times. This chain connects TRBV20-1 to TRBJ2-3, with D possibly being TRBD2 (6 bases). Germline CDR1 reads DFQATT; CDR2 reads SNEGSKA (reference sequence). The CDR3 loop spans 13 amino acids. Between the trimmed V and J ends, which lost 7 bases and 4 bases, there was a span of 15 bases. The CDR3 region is CSVVAGEADTQYF. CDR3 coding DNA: TGCAGTGTGGTGGCCGGGGAGGCAGATACGCAGTATTTT.

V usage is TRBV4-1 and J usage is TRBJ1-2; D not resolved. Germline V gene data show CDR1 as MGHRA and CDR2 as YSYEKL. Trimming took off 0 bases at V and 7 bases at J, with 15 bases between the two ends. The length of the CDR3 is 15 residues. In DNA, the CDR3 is TGCGCCAGCAGCCAAGAACCGGGTTACTCGAGTGGCTACACCTTC. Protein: CASSQEPGYSSGYTF.

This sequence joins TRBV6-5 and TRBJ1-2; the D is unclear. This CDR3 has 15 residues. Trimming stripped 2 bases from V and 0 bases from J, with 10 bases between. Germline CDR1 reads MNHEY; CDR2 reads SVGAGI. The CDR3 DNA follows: TGTGCCAGCAGTTACGCGGGAGATTCTAACTATGGCTACACCTTC. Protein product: CASSYAGDSNYGYTF.

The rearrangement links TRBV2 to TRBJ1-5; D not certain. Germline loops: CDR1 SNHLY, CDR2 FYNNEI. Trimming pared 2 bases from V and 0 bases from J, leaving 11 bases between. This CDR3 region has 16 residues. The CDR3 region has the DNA TGTGCCAGCAGTGAACGCCGCCGCTATAGCAATCAGCCCCAGCATTTT. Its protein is CASSERRRYSNQPQHF.

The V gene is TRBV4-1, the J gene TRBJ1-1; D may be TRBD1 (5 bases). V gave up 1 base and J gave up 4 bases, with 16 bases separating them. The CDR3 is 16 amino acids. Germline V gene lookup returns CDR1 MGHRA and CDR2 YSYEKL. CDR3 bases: TGCGCCAGCAGCCAAGGCCGACAGATAGGTCGCACTGAAGCTTTCTTT. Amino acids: CASSQGRQIGRTEAFF.

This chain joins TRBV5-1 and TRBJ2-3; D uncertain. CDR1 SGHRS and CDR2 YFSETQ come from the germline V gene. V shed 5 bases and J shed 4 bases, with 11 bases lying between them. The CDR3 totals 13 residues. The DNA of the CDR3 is TGCGCCAGCAGAAGGGATGGGGCAGATACGCAGTATTTT. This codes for CASRRDGADTQYF. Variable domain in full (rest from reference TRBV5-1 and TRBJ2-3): KAGVTQTPRYLIKTRGQQVTLSCSPISGHRSVSWYQQTPGQGLQFLFEYFSETQRNKGNFPGRFSGRQFSNSRSEMNVSTLELGDSALYLCASRRDGADTQYFGPGTRLTVL.

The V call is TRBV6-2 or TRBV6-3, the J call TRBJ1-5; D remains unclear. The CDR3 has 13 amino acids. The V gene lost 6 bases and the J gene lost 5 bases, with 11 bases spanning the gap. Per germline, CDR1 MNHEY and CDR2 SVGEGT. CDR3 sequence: CASRRGSDQPQHF. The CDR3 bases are TGTGCCAGCAGGCGGGGTTCGGATCAGCCCCAGCATTTT.

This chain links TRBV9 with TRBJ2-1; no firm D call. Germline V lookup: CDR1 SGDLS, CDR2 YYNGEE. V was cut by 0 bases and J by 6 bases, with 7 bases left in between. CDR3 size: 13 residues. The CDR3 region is CASSVAPPNEQFF. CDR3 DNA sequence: TGTGCCAGCAGCGTAGCCCCCCCCAATGAGCAGTTCTTC.

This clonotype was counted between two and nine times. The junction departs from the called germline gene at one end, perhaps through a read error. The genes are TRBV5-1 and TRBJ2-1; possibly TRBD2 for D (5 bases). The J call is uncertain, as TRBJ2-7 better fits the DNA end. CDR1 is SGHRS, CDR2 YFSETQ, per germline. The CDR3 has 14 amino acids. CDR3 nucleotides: TGTGCCAGCAGCTTAGGAGGTCAAGACAATGAGCAGTACTTC. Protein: CASSLGGQDNEQYF.

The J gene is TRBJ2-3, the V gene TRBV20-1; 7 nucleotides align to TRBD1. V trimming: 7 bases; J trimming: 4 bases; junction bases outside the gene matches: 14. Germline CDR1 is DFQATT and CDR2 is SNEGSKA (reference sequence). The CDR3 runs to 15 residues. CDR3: CSGIPRQGSADTQYF. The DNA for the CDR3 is TGCAGTGGGATACCCAGACAGGGAAGCGCAGATACGCAGTATTTT.

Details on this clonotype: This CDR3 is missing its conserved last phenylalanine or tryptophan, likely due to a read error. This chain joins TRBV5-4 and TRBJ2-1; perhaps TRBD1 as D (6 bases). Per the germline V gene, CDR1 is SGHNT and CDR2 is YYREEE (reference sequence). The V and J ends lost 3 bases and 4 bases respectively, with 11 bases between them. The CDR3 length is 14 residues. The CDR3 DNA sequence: TGTGCCAGCAGCTCCCAAACAGGGTACAATGAGCAGTTCCTC. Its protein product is CASSSQTGYNEQFL.

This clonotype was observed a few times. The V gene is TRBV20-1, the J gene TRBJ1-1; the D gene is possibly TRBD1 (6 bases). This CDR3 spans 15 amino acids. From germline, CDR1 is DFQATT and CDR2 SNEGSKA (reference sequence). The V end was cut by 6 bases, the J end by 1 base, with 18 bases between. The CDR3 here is CSATVQGLGNTEAFF. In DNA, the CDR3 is TGCAGTGCCACCGTACAGGGTTTGGGGAACACTGAAGCTTTCTTT.

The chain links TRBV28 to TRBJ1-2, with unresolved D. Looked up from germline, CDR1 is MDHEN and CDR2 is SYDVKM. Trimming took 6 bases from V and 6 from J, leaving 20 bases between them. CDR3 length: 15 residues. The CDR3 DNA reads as TGTGCCAGCAGAACCCCCGGGATTACCGGGGATGGCTACACCTTC. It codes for CASRTPGITGDGYTF.

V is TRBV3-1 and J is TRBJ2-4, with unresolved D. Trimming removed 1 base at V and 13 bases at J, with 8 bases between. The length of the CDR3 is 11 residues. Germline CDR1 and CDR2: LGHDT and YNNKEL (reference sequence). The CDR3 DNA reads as TGTGCCAGCAGCCAAGTTGAACAGCAGTACTTC. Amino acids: CASSQVEQQYF.

Here the CDR3 DNA reads TGTGCCACCAGTGATCCTGGGGTAGACAGGGGGCGAAATGGCTACACCTTC. Its translation: CATSDPGVDRGRNGYTF. The genes are TRBV24-1 and TRBJ1-2, with TRBD1 identical over 10 bases. The germline gives CDR1 KGHDR, CDR2 SFDVKD. The CDR3 runs to 17 residues. V was pared by 3 bases and J by 6 bases, with 12 bases of the junction left unmatched.

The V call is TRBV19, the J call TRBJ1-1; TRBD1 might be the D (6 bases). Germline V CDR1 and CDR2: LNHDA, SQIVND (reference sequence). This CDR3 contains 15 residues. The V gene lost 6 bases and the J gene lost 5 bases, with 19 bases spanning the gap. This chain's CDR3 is CASRRQVIGWTEAFF. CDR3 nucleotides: TGTGCCAGTAGGAGACAGGTGATCGGTTGGACTGAAGCTTTCTTT.

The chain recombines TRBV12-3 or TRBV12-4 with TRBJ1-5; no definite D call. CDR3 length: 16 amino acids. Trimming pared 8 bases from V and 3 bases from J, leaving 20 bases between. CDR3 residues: CASPPRHTHYNQPQHF. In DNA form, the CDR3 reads TGTGCCAGCCCCCCCCGACACACGCATTACAATCAGCCCCAGCATTTT.

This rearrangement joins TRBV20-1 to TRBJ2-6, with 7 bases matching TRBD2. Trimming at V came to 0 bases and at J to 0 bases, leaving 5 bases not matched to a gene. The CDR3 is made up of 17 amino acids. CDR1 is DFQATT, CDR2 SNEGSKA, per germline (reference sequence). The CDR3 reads CSARDRGENSGANVLTF. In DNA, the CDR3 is TGCAGTGCTAGAGATCGGGGGGAGAACTCTGGGGCCAACGTCCTGACTTTC.

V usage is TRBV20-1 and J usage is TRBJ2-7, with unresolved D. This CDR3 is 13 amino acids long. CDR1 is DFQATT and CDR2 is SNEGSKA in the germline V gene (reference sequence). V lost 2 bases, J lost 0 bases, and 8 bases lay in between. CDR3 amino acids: CSARSVSSYEQYF. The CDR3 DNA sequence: TGCAGTGCTAGATCCGTGAGCTCCTACGAGCAGTACTTC.

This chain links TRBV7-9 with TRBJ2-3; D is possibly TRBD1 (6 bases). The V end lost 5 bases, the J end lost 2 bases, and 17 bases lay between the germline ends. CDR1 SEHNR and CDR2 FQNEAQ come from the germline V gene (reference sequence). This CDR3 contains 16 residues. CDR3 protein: CASSPVLLGATDTQYF. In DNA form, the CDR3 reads TGTGCCAGCAGCCCGGTCCTTCTGGGGGCCACAGATACGCAGTATTTT.

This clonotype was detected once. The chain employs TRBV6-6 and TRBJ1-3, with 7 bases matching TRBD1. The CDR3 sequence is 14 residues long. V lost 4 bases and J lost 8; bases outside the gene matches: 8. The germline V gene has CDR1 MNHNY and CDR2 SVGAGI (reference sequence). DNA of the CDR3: TGTGCCAGCAGTTTGGACAGGATCGACGACACCATATATTTT. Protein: CASSLDRIDDTIYF.

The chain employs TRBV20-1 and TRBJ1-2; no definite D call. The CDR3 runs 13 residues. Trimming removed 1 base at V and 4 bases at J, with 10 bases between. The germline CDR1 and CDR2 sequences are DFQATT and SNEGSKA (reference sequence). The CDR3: CSARVITSYGYTF. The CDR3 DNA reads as TGCAGTGCTAGAGTTATAACCTCCTATGGCTACACCTTC.

The CDR3 coding sequence is TGTGCCAGCAGTTTCTTGTCGGCAGGGCCCGACAATGAGCAGTTCTTC. It yields the protein CASSFLSAGPDNEQFF. V usage is TRBV12-3 or TRBV12-4 and J usage is TRBJ2-1; D perhaps matches TRBD1 (5 bases). Deletions cut 3 bases from V and 5 bases from J, with 17 bases between. The CDR3 is 16 residues long.

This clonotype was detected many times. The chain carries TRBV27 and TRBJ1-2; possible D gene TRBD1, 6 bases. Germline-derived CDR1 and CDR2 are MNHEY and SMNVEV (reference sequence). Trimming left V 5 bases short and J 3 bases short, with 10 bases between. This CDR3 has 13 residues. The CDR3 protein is CASSLGQHYGYTF. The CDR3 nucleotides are TGTGCCAGCAGTCTCGGACAGCACTATGGCTACACCTTC.

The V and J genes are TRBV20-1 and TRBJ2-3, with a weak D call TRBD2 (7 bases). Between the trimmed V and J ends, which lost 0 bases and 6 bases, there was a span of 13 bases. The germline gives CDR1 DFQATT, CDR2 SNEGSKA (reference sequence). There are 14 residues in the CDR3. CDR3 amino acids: CSARDEGGADTQYF. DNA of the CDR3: TGCAGTGCTAGAGATGAGGGGGGGGCGGATACGCAGTATTTT.

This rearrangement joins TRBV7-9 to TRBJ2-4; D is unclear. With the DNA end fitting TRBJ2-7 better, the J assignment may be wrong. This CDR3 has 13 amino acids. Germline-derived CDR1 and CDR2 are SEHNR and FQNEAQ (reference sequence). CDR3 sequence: CASSLVLSYEQYF. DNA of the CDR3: TGTGCCAGCAGCTTAGTCCTCTCCTACGAGCAGTACTTC.

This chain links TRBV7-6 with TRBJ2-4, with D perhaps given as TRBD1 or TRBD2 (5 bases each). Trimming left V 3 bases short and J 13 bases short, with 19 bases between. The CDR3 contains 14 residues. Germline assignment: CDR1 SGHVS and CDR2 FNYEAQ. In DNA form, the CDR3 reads TGTGCCAGCAGCTTGAGGGGTATCGTCGACGGGCAGTACTTC. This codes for CASSLRGIVDGQYF.